Here is one TCR beta chain with its context. Antigen: not known. The source of the sample is a study of cytomegalovirus exposure and HLA in healthy donors. Study-wide findings and caveats: As a later analysis revealed, most CMV-associated TCR beta chains appeared HLA-restricted.

V was pared by 4 bases and J by 4 bases, with 3 bases of the junction left unmatched. In germline, CDR1 is SGHRS, CDR2 YFSETQ. The CDR3 contains 15 residues. The study ran its PCR with 60 Vbeta and 13 Jbeta primers. This table comes from immunoSEQ multiplex PCR, and its TCRdb copy is limited to in-frame clones, with some not included. This sample has 90,000 to 120,000 clones, with 78% found just once. The TCR originated in a middle-aged woman in good health and CMV-seronegative. What was sequenced was PBMCs. This rearrangement joins TRBV5-1 to TRBJ2-1, with 12 positions matching TRBD2. CDR3 loop: CASSLAGGEYNEQFF. In DNA form, the CDR3 reads TGCGCCAGCAGCCTAGCGGGAGGGGAATACAATGAGCAGTTCTTC.